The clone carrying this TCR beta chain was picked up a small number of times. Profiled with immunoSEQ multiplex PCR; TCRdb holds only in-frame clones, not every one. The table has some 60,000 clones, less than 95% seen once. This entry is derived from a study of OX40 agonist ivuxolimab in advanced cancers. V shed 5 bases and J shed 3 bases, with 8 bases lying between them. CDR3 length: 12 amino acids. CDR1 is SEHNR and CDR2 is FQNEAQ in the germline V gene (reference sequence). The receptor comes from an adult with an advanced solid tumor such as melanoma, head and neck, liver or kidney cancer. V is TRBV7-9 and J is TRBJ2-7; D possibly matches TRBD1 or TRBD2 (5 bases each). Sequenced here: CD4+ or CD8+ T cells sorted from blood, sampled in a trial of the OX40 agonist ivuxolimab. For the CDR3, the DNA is TGTGCCAGCAGCCGGGACGGCTACGAGCAGTACTTC. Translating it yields CASSRDGYEQYF.